This T cell receptor (beta chain) was identified in a study of regulatory dendritic cells for organ transplantation. Study outcomes and limitations: Regulatory dendritic cells appeared to expand memory CD8+ clones less than mature ones.

The germline V gene encodes CDR1 SGHNT and CDR2 YYREEE (reference sequence). The CDR3 has 16 residues. Trimming cost V 1 base and J 7 bases; bases outside gene matches: 5. This clone was seen just once. The antigen is undetermined. The repertoire was sequenced with immunoSEQ multiplex PCR; TCRdb's copy has only in-frame clones and lacks some. Altogether roughly 11,000 clones are present, 89% being singletons, with the ten largest covering more than 0.35%. Sorted T cells were CFSE-labeled and cultured 4 to 5 days with allogeneic regulatory or mature dendritic cells at 1:10. Naive CD45RA+ and memory CD45RO+ CD4+ or CD8+ T cells were FACS-sorted.

This chain joins TRBV5-4 and TRBJ1-6; 10 bases are shared with TRBD1. The sequence was obtained from a human donor in good health. The sample was naive CD8+ T cells from blood cultured with dendritic cells. Described subset: CD45RA+ naive T cells. CDR3 sequence: CASSLYRQGANSPLHF. The CDR3 DNA follows: TGTGCCAGCAGCTTGTATCGACAGGGGGCAAATTCACCCCTCCACTTT.